This TCR beta chain originates from a study of regulatory and conventional T cells in RAG deficiency. The germline CDR1 and CDR2 sequences are SGHRS and YFSETQ. With V trimmed by 5 bases and J by 3 bases, 7 bases remained unmatched. This CDR3 comprises 15 residues. Points from the study as a whole: Patient subsets had shorter CDR3s; Omenn Treg-Tconv overlap exceeded 75%. Other subsets showed approximately 10-fold reductions, but Treg unique TCR beta sequences fell roughly 110-fold in these patients. RAG-deficient patients showed markedly lower Shannon entropy and higher Simpson indices than control T-cell subsets.

Clones were sequenced by immunoSEQ multiplex PCR, and TCRdb holds only the in-frame ones, with some missing. The repertoire holds 34,000 or so clones, with around 76% as singletons. The sorted conventional CD4+ T cells were CD25-low and CD127-high, with genomic DNA sequenced. With regard to this clone: Its antigen is currently unknown.

A further study also used this sample, focusing on regulatory T cells. That study reports: The primer mix had 52 TRBV and 13 TRBJ primers. In patients, unique TRB V-J pairs were restricted and V/J usage skewed, especially in Tregs.

This clonotype originated in a human donor in good health. The J gene is TRBJ2-5, the V gene TRBV5-1; 10 positions match TRBD2. Source material: CD4+ effector T cells sorted from blood. Written as DNA, the CDR3 is TGCGCCAGCAGGCCCCGGACTAGCGGTGAAGAGACCCAGTACTTC. It is translated as CASRPRTSGEETQYF.